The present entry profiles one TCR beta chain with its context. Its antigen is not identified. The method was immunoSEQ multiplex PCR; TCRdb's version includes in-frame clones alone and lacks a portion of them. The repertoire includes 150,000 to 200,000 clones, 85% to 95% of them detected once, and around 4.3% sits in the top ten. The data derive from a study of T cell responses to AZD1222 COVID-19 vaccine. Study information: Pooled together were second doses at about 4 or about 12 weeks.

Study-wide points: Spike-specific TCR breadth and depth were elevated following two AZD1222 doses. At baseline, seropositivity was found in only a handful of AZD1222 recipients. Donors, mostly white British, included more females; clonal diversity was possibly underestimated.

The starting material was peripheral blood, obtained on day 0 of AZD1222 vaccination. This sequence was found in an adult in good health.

The CDR3 nucleotides read TGTGCCAGTAGTATAGGTTCAGCGGTCACTGAAGCTTTCTTT. This translates into CASSIGSAVTEAFF. The chain combines TRBV19 with TRBJ1-1; D remains ambiguous. The V gene's germline CDR1 is LNHDA and CDR2 SQIVND (reference sequence). The CDR3 loop spans 14 amino acids. Trimming removed 1 base from V and 4 bases from J, with 10 bases in between.